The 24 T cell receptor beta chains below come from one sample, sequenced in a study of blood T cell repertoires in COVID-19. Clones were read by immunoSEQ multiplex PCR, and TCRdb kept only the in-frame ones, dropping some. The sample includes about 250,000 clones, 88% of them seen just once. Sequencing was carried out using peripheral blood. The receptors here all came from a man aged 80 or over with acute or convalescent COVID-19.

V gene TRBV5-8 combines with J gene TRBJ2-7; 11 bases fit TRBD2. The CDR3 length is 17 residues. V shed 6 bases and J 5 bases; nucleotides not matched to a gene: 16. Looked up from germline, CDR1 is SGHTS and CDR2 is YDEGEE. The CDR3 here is CASTIGGTSGYGHEQYF. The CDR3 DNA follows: TGTGCCAGCACCATTGGAGGGACTAGCGGATATGGCCACGAGCAGTACTTC.

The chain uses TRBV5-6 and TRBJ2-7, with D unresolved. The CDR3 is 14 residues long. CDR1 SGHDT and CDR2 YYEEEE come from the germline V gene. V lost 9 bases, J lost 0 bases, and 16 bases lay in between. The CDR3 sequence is CATRSVSNSYEQYF. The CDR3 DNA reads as TGTGCCACTCGATCAGTCTCCAACTCCTACGAGCAGTACTTC.

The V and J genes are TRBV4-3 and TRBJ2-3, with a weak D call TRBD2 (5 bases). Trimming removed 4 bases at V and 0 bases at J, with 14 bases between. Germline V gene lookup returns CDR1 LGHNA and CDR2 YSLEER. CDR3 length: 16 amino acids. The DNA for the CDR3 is TGCGCCAGCAGCCCCCCCGGTCGGACTAGCACAGATACGCAGTATTTT. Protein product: CASSPPGRTSTDTQYF.

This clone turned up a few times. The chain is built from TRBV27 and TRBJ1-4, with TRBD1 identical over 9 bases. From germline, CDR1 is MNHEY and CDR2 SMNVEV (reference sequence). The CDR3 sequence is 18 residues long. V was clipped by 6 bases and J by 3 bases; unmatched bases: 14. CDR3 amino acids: CASSSFWGQGRANEKLFF. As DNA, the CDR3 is TGTGCCAGCAGCTCGTTTTGGGGACAGGGAAGGGCTAATGAAAAACTGTTTTTT.

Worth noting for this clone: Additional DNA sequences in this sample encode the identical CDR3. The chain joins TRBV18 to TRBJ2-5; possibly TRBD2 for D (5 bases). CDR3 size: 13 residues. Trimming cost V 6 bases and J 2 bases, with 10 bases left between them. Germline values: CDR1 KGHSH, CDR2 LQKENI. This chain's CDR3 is CASSPGLQETQYF. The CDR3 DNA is TGTGCCAGCTCCCCCGGACTGCAAGAGACCCAGTACTTC.

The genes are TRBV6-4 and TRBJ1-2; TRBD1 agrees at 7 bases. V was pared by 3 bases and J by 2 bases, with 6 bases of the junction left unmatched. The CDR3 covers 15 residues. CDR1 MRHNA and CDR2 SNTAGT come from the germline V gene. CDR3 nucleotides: TGTGCCAGCAGTGATCTACCGGGACAGAACTATGGCTACACCTTC. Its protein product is CASSDLPGQNYGYTF.

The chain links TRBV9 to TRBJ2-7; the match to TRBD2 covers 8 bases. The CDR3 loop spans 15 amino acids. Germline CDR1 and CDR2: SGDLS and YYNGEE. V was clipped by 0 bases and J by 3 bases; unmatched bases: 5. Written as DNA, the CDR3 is TGTGCCAGCAGCGTAGGACGGGGGGGCCGCTACGAGCAGTACTTC. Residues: CASSVGRGGRYEQYF.

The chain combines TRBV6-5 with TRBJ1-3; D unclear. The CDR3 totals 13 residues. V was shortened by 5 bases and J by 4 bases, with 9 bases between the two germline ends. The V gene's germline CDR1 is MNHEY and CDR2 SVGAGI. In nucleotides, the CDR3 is TGTGCCAGCAGTAGACGGGAGGGAAACACCATATATTTT. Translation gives CASSRREGNTIYF.

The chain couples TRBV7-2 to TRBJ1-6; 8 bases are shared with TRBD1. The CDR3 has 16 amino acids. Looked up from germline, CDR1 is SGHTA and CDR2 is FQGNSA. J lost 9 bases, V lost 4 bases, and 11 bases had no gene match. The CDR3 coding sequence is TGTGCCAGCAGCTCGGGACACCAGGGGGCCGGTTCACCCCTCCACTTT. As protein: CASSSGHQGAGSPLHF. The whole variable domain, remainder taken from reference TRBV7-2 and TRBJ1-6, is GAGVSQSPSNKVTEKGKDVELRCDPISGHTALYWYRQSLGQGLEFLIYFQGNSAPDKSGLPSDRFSAERTGGSVSTLTIQRTQQEDSAVYLCASSSGHQGAGSPLHFGNGTRLTVT.

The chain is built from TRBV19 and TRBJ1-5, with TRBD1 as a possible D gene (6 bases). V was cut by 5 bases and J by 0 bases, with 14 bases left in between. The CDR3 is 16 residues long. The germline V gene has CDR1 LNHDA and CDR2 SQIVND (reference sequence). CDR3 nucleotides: TGTGCCAGTAGTTCGACAGGAGCTTATAGCAATCAGCCCCAGCATTTT. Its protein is CASSSTGAYSNQPQHF.

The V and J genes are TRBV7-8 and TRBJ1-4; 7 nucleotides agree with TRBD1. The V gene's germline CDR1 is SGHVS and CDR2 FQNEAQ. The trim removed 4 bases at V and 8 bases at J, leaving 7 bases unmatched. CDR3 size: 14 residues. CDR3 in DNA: TGTGCCAGCAGCTCCCTACAGGGGAGAGAAAAACTGTTTTTT. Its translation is CASSSLQGREKLFF.

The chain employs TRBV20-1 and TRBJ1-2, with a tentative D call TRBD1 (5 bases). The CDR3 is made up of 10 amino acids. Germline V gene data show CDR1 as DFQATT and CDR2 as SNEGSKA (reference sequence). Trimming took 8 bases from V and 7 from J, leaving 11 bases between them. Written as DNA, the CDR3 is TGCAGTTCGGGGGTTGGTGGCTACACCTTC. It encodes CSSGVGGYTF.

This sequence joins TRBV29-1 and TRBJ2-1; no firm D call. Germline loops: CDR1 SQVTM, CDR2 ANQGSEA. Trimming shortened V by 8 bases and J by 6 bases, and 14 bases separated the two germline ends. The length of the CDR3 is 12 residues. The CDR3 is CSSTQAFNEQFF. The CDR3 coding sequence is TGCAGCTCAACTCAGGCCTTCAATGAGCAGTTCTTC.

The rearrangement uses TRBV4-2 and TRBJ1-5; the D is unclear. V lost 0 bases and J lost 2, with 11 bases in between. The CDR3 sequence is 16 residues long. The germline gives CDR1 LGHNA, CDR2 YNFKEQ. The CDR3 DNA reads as TGTGCCAGCAGCCAAGAACCGGGAGAAGGCAATCAGCCCCAGCATTTT. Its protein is CASSQEPGEGNQPQHF.

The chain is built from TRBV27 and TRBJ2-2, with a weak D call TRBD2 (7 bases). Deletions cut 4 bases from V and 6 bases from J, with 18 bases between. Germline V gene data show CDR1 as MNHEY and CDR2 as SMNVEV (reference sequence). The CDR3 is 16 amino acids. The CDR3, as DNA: TGTGCCAGCAGTTCCGCGGGGGCGCAGAGGTCCGGGGAGCTGTTTTTT. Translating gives CASSSAGAQRSGELFF.

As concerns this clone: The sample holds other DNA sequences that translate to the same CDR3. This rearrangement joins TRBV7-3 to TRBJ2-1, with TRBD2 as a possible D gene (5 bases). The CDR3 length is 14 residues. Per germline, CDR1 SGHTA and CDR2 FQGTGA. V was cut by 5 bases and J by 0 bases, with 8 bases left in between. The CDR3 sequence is CASSPGGSYNEQFF. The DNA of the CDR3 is TGTGCCAGCAGCCCCGGAGGCTCCTACAATGAGCAGTTCTTC.

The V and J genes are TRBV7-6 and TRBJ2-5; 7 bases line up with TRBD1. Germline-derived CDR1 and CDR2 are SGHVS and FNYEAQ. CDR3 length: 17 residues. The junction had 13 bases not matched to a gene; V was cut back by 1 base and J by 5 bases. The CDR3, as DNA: TGTGCCAGCAGCTTAGGGGGCTGGGACAGCTCCAAGGAGACCCAGTACTTC. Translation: CASSLGGWDSSKETQYF.

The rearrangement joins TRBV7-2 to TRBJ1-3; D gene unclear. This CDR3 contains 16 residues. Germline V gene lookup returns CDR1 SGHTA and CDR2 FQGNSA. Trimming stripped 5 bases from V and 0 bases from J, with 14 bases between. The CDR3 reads CASSTTGIYSGNTIYF. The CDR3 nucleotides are TGTGCCAGCAGCACGACCGGGATTTACTCTGGAAACACCATATATTTT.

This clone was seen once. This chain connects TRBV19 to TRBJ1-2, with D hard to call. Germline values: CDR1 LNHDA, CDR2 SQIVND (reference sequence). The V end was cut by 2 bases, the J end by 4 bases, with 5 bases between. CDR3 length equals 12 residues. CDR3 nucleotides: TGTGCCAGTAGTATACCGTTCTATGGCTACACCTTC. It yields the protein CASSIPFYGYTF.

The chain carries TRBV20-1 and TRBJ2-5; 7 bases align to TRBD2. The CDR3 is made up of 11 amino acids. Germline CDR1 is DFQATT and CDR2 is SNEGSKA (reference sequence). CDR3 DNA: TGCGCGGGGGAAGTTGAAGAGACCCAGTACTTC. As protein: CAGEVEETQYF.

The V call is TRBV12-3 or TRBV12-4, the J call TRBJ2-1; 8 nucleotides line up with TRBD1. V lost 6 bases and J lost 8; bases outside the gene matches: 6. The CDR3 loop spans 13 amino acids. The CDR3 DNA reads TGTGCCAGCAGCTTCAGGGGGCGGGATGAGCAGTTCTTC. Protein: CASSFRGRDEQFF.

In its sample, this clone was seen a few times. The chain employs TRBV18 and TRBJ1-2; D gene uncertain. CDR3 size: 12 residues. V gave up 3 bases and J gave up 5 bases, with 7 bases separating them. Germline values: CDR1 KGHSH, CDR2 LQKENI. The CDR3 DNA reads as TGTGCCAGCTCACCCAGGCAATATGGCTACACCTTC. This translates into CASSPRQYGYTF.

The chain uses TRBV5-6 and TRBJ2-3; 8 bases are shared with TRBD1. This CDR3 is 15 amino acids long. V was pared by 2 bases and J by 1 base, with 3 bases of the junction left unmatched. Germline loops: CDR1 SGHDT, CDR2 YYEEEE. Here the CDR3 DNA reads TGTGCCAGCAGCTTTCCGACAGGGGGCACAGATACGCAGTATTTT. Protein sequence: CASSFPTGGTDTQYF.

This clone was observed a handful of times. This CDR3 is CASTSITQSNSPLHF. In DNA form, the CDR3 reads TGTGCCAGCACCTCCATAACGCAGTCTAATTCACCCCTCCACTTT. V and J are TRBV7-2 and TRBJ1-6, with D hard to call. Germline V CDR1 and CDR2: SGHTA, FQGNSA. The CDR3 totals 15 residues. V was clipped by 7 bases and J by 6 bases, with 16 bases between them.